Shown below are 4 T cell receptor beta chains from a single sample sequenced in a study of T cell repertoires in aging, cancer and after chemotherapy (dated by TCRdb to the late 2010s). The reads were generated on an Illumina MiSeq. Rearranged TRB sequences spanning V, D and J segments were amplified in a multiplex touch-down PCR with a mixed TRB-A/B primer pool. Through fastp at Q25 and MiXCR, TCRdb rebuilt clones from the public reads, retaining in-frame beta chains. Rows matching on CDR3 protein sequence are summarized as one entry with the most common DNA and genes. The sample yields about 6,200 distinct CDR3 sequences; 25% to 30% were counted once. Jointly, the top ten make up about 4.2% of the sample. Genomic DNA extracted from peripheral blood, rather than sorted cells or RNA, was used as the source for amplification of TCR beta rearrangements. Sequencing was carried out using blood. The receptors stem from a human donor in good health.

By its share, this clonotype is medium-sized. This chain uses TRBV19 with TRBJ1-3, with D maybe TRBD1 (5 bases). Trimming pared 4 bases from V and 2 bases from J, leaving 15 bases between. Germline V gene data show CDR1 as LNHDA and CDR2 as SQIVND (reference sequence). This CDR3 has 16 residues. The CDR3 DNA reads as TGTGCCAGTAGTAGCCTCCGAGGAGGGGCTGGAAACACCATATATTTT. This codes for CASSSLRGGAGNTIYF.

Sample share makes this clonotype medium-sized. The CDR3 coding sequence is TGTGCCAGCAGTGAACGGGGACACGGAAACACCATATATTTT. It translates to CASSERGHGNTIYF. This chain uses TRBV6-1 with TRBJ1-3, with D possibly TRBD1 on 6 matching bases. This CDR3 is built from 14 residues. The V end lost 2 bases, the J end lost 4 bases, and 9 bases lay between the germline ends. From germline, CDR1 is MNHNS and CDR2 SASEGT.

Relative to its sample, this clonotype is medium-sized. V and J are TRBV20-1 and TRBJ2-1; unclear D gene. The V end lost 3 bases, the J end lost 4 bases, and 13 bases lay between the germline ends. The CDR3 spans 14 residues. Germline V gene lookup returns CDR1 DFQATT and CDR2 SNEGSKA (reference sequence). Here the CDR3 DNA reads TGCAGTGCTAGGGGTCACTCTCAATACAATGAGCAGTTCTTC. Its protein is CSARGHSQYNEQFF.

A word on this clonotype: A much larger clone is a single base away; this may be a read error. The chain joins TRBV20-1 to TRBJ2-1; no definite D call. The V gene's germline CDR1 is DFQATT and CDR2 SNEGSKA (reference sequence). The CDR3 runs to 12 residues. V was cut by 7 bases and J by 4 bases, with 11 bases left in between. CDR3 nucleotide sequence: TGCAGTGGAGCGAGACTGTACAATGAGCAGTTCTTC. It codes for CSGARLYNEQFF.